One sample yielded the 29 T cell receptor beta chains listed below, sequenced in a study of neoadjuvant anti-PD-1 for oral cavity cancer (dated by TCRdb to 2020 to 2023). Libraries were built with the immunoSEQ multiplex PCR assay. TCRdb re-hosts the immuneACCESS table, in-frame sequences only. Its copies lack some clones; in the studies checked, an unresolved V gene accounts for under half of them, and the cause for the rest is not known. Within this sample are approximately 13,000 clones, with 60% to 70% of them counted one time only. Around 2% of the sample lies in the top ten. Read against the paper, the sample's time point label means: before neoadjuvant nivolumab. The material was PBMCs, obtained before nivolumab (anti-PD-1) treatment. The origin of the receptors is a person between 40 and 85 years old with oral cavity squamous cell carcinoma.

The genes are TRBV14 and TRBJ1-6; no reliable D call. The CDR3 has 15 amino acids. Germline loops: CDR1 SGHDN, CDR2 FVKESK. Trimming removed 0 bases at V and 4 bases at J, with 7 bases between. CDR3 sequence (DNA): TGTGCCAGCAGCCAAGATCGACGGTATAATTCACCCCTCCACTTT. Amino acids: CASSQDRRYNSPLHF.

This clone was detected a few times. J is TRBJ1-5 and V is TRBV27; a weak D match, TRBD1 (6 bases). CDR3 length: 14 amino acids. Per the germline V gene, CDR1 is MNHEY and CDR2 is SMNVEV (reference sequence). The germline V and J ends were trimmed by 6 bases and 5 bases, with 14 bases remaining between them. The CDR3 coding sequence is TGTGCCAGCAGGACAGGTTTGGGCGATCAGCCCCAGCATTTT. This translates into CASRTGLGDQPQHF.

The V and J genes are TRBV5-1 and TRBJ2-1, with 8 nucleotides matching TRBD2. Germline trimming cut 0 bases from V and 10 bases from J; bases unmatched to any gene: 9. Germline assignment: CDR1 SGHRS and CDR2 YFSETQ. The CDR3 contains 15 residues. For the CDR3, the DNA is TGCGCCAGCAGCTTGGCGAGCGGGAGCGCCGGCGAGCAGTTCTTC. It specifies CASSLASGSAGEQFF.

The gene calls are TRBV6-1 and TRBJ1-4; 7 nucleotides align to TRBD1. Trimming cost V 6 bases and J 3 bases; bases outside gene matches: 1. CDR1 MNHNS and CDR2 SASEGT come from the germline V gene. The CDR3 contains 13 residues. The DNA for the CDR3 is TGTGCCAGCAGGGGACAGTCTAATGAAAAACTGTTTTTT. Translating gives CASRGQSNEKLFF.

This clone was seen only a few times. This chain joins TRBV5-4 and TRBJ1-5, with D unclear. Germline CDR1 reads SGHNT; CDR2 reads YYREEE (reference sequence). The CDR3 contains 13 residues. The V and J ends lost 0 bases and 4 bases respectively, with 5 bases between them. CDR3: CASSLDPNQPQHF. The CDR3 bases are TGTGCCAGCAGCTTGGACCCGAATCAGCCCCAGCATTTT.

This clone was found a few times. The chain carries TRBV12-5 and TRBJ2-5; 8 positions match TRBD2. V dropped 3 bases and J dropped 5; count of bases not matched to a gene: 8. CDR1 is LGHNT and CDR2 is FRNRAP in the germline V gene. The CDR3 length is 15 residues. CDR3 nucleotides: TGTGCTAGTGGTTTAAGCGGGGGCCCTGCGGAGACCCAGTACTTC. Translated: CASGLSGGPAETQYF.

There are a few counts of this clone. The rearrangement uses TRBV4-1 and TRBJ2-6; D gene uncertain. CDR1 MGHRA and CDR2 YSYEKL come from the germline V gene. Trimming pared 0 bases from V and 2 bases from J, leaving 8 bases between. The CDR3 sequence is 16 residues long. The CDR3 sequence is CASSQEITAGANVLTF. The CDR3 DNA sequence: TGCGCCAGCAGCCAAGAAATAACGGCTGGGGCCAACGTCCTGACTTTC.

The CDR3 nucleotides are TGCGCCAGCAGGGAACGACAGGGGGCGCGGGAGACCCAGTACTTC. Translating gives CASRERQGARETQYF. The J gene is TRBJ2-5, the V gene TRBV5-1; 10 positions agree with TRBD1. J gave up 5 bases and V 5 bases, and 9 bases lay outside the gene matches. Germline CDR1 and CDR2: SGHRS and YFSETQ. The CDR3 runs to 15 residues.

This clone has just one count. The genes are TRBV27 and TRBJ2-7, with D uncertain. The CDR3 length is 14 residues. The V gene lost 0 bases and the J gene lost 4 bases, with 10 bases spanning the gap. From germline, CDR1 is MNHEY and CDR2 SMNVEV (reference sequence). The CDR3 DNA reads as TGTGCCAGCAGTTTATCTGGGGTCGGTTACGAGCAGTACTTC. Its protein is CASSLSGVGYEQYF.

The V gene is TRBV6-6, the J gene TRBJ1-1; D unresolved. V lost 6 bases, J lost 6 bases, and 8 bases lay in between. The germline CDR1 and CDR2 sequences are MNHNY and SVGAGI (reference sequence). This CDR3 region has 11 residues. The chain's CDR3 is CASRVGAEAFF. CDR3 nucleotides: TGTGCCAGCAGAGTCGGAGCTGAAGCTTTCTTT.

The V gene is TRBV15, the J gene TRBJ1-2, with TRBD1 matching over 10 bases. CDR1 is LNHNV and CDR2 is YYDKDF in the germline V gene (reference sequence). Trimming cost V 5 bases and J 6 bases; bases outside gene matches: 6. The CDR3 runs to 14 residues. The CDR3 sequence: CATSSDRGIHGYTF. In DNA, the CDR3 is TGTGCCACCAGCTCGGACAGGGGGATCCATGGCTACACCTTC.

The V gene is TRBV4-1, the J gene TRBJ1-5; TRBD1 agrees at 7 bases. CDR3 size: 16 residues. The V gene end was trimmed by 8 bases and the J gene end by 0 bases; junction bases not matched to a gene: 10. The germline CDR1 and CDR2 sequences are MGHRA and YSYEKL. The CDR3 DNA reads TGCGCCAGCCAACCAAGGGACAGTTATAGCAATCAGCCCCAGCATTTT. Its protein product is CASQPRDSYSNQPQHF.

This clone occurred once. V and J are TRBV10-3 and TRBJ2-5; D is tentatively TRBD1 or TRBD2 (5 bases each). This CDR3 is 14 amino acids long. The V and J ends lost 10 bases and 1 base respectively, with 16 bases between them. From germline, CDR1 is ENHRY and CDR2 SYGVKD. CDR3 sequence (DNA): TGTGCCACTGCAACGGGGCACTCCCAAGAGACCCAGTACTTC. Translation: CATATGHSQETQYF.

The chain combines TRBV19 with TRBJ1-4; unclear D gene. V lost 1 base, J lost 8 bases, and 14 bases lay in between. CDR3 length: 15 amino acids. The germline CDR1 and CDR2 sequences are LNHDA and SQIVND (reference sequence). CDR3 sequence reads: CASSIGPRRKEKLFF. The DNA for the CDR3 is TGTGCCAGTAGTATAGGGCCCAGAAGAAAGGAAAAACTGTTTTTT.

This CDR3 is CASSEEQHNQPQHF. DNA of the CDR3: TGTGCCAGCAGTGAGGAACAGCACAATCAGCCCCAGCATTTT. The chain joins TRBV2 to TRBJ1-5; the D is unclear. There are 14 residues in the CDR3. Germline CDR1 SNHLY, CDR2 FYNNEI. V dropped 3 bases and J dropped 3 bases, with 9 bases sitting between them. Together with reference TRBV2 and TRBJ1-5, the CDR3 gives the full variable domain: EPEVTQTPSHQVTQMGQEVILRCVPISNHLYFYWYRQILGQKVEFLVSFYNNEISEKSEIFDDQFSVERPDGSNFTLKIRSTKLEDSAMYFCASSEEQHNQPQHFGDGTRLSIL.

This clone has more than one count but fewer than ten. The chain uses TRBV2 and TRBJ2-1; D possibly corresponds to TRBD1 (5 bases). V was clipped by 10 bases and J by 4 bases, with 14 bases between them. The CDR3 runs to 13 residues. Germline V lookup: CDR1 SNHLY, CDR2 FYNNEI. In nucleotides, the CDR3 is TGTGCCACCCGGCCGGACACTTACAATGAGCAGTTCTTC. Translating it yields CATRPDTYNEQFF.

The table lists this clone with a few counts. The chain combines TRBV10-2 with TRBJ1-2; D unresolved. V shed 6 bases and J shed 8 bases, with 13 bases lying between them. The germline gives CDR1 WSHSY, CDR2 SAAADI. The CDR3 loop spans 12 amino acids. The CDR3 DNA is TGCGCCAGCAGCTCTCAATTCGGCGGCTACACCTTC. It specifies CASSSQFGGYTF.

This clone was recorded a few times. V and J are TRBV5-1 and TRBJ1-4, with a weak D call TRBD1 (5 bases). CDR1 is SGHRS, CDR2 YFSETQ, per germline. V lost 5 bases and J lost 9, with 20 bases in between. The CDR3 sequence is 15 residues long. The CDR3, as DNA: TGCGCCAGCAGTCCTACCGAGGCAGGGCGGAAAAAACTGTTTTTT. Amino acids: CASSPTEAGRKKLFF.

This chain links TRBV6-1 with TRBJ1-5, with D maybe TRBD1 (5 bases). Germline lookup yields CDR1 MNHNS and CDR2 SASEGT. CDR3 size: 14 residues. Trimming left V 6 bases short and J 2 bases short, with 11 bases between. CDR3 sequence: CASSDSFGNQPQHF. The CDR3 region has the DNA TGTGCCAGCAGCGACAGTTTCGGCAATCAGCCCCAGCATTTT.

This clone was counted a single time. The chain joins TRBV29-1 to TRBJ1-5; D ambiguous. V lost 6 bases to trimming and J lost 0 bases, with 18 bases between them. The CDR3 runs 16 residues. CDR1 SQVTM and CDR2 ANQGSEA come from the germline V gene. CDR3 amino acids: CSVVLDRDYSNQPQHF. The DNA for the CDR3 is TGCAGCGTCGTCTTGGACCGCGATTATAGCAATCAGCCCCAGCATTTT.

Only a few counts were recorded for this clone. This chain uses TRBV20-1 with TRBJ2-1, with D uncertain. Germline loops: CDR1 DFQATT, CDR2 SNEGSKA (reference sequence). V dropped 6 bases and J dropped 3 bases, with 6 bases sitting between them. The CDR3 contains 11 residues. CDR3 amino acids: CSAGLYNEQFF. The CDR3 DNA reads as TGCAGTGCGGGCCTCTACAATGAGCAGTTCTTC.

The chain links TRBV6-1 to TRBJ1-5; D call uncertain. The V end was cut by 11 bases, the J end by 0 bases, with 8 bases between. The CDR3 loop spans 12 amino acids. Per germline, CDR1 MNHNS and CDR2 SASEGT. The CDR3: CAVADSNQPQHF. CDR3 coding DNA: TGTGCCGTGGCGGATAGCAATCAGCCCCAGCATTTT.

The gene calls are TRBV6-1 and TRBJ1-5, with 9 bases lining up with TRBD1. The CDR3 loop spans 16 amino acids. V shed 3 bases and J 4 bases; nucleotides not matched to a gene: 7. CDR1 is MNHNS and CDR2 is SASEGT in the germline V gene. The DNA of the CDR3 is TGTGCCAGCAGTGAGCACCGGGACAGGGTAAATCAGCCCCAGCATTTT. It specifies CASSEHRDRVNQPQHF.

Here the CDR3 reads CASSGAGTEHQPQHF. CDR3 nucleotides: TGTGCCAGCAGCGGAGCCGGGACAGAACATCAGCCCCAGCATTTT. The chain uses TRBV5-6 and TRBJ1-5, with 7 bases aligning to TRBD1. V shed 4 bases, J shed 5 bases, and the junction held 9 bases outside the gene matches. Germline assignment: CDR1 SGHDT and CDR2 YYEEEE. The CDR3 has 15 amino acids.

This clone came up a few times. The chain's CDR3 is CASQATVRMSQPQHF. The CDR3 coding sequence is TGTGCCAGCCAAGCCACTGTTCGGATGTCTCAGCCCCAGCATTTT. The rearrangement joins TRBV19 to TRBJ1-5; no definite D call. Trimming took off 9 bases at V and 6 bases at J, with 21 bases between the two ends. This CDR3 comprises 15 residues. From germline, CDR1 is LNHDA and CDR2 SQIVND (reference sequence).

V is TRBV9 and J is TRBJ2-7, with 9 bases identical to TRBD2. The length of the CDR3 is 15 residues. Germline V lookup: CDR1 SGDLS, CDR2 YYNGEE. With 2 bases clipped from V and 4 bases from J, the junction kept 7 bases outside the gene matches. CDR3: CASSVLAGESYEQYF. The CDR3 DNA follows: TGTGCCAGCAGCGTGTTAGCGGGGGAGTCATACGAGCAGTACTTC.

This chain joins TRBV7-9 and TRBJ2-1; D ambiguous. Trimming took off 0 bases at V and 4 bases at J, with 7 bases between the two ends. Germline CDR1 reads SEHNR; CDR2 reads FQNEAQ (reference sequence). This CDR3 region has 14 residues. The CDR3 DNA follows: TGTGCCAGCAGCTTAGCGGGCAGTTACAATGAGCAGTTCTTC. Protein sequence: CASSLAGSYNEQFF. The whole variable domain, filled in from reference TRBV7-9 and TRBJ2-1, reads DTGVSQNPRHKITKRGQNVTFRCDPISEHNRLYWYRQTLGQGPEFLTYFQNEAQLEKSRLLSDRFSAERPKGSFSTLEIQRTEQGDSAMYLCASSLAGSYNEQFFGPGTRLTVL.

J is TRBJ1-5 and V is TRBV29-1; 8 positions agree with TRBD1. The ends lost 4 bases at V and 4 bases at J; junction bases unmatched: 6. Germline lookup yields CDR1 SQVTM and CDR2 ANQGSEA. CDR3 length: 14 residues. DNA for the CDR3: TGCAGCGTTGGCATAGGACAGGGAAATCAGCCCCAGCATTTT. Translation: CSVGIGQGNQPQHF.

In its sample, this clone was seen a few times. This chain connects TRBV11-2 to TRBJ1-6; D is perhaps TRBD1 (5 bases). Germline V gene sequence: CDR1 SGHAT, CDR2 FQNNGV. V was cut by 2 bases and J by 8 bases, with 13 bases left in between. This CDR3 has 15 residues. In DNA form, the CDR3 reads TGTGCCAGCAGCTTAAGGAGGACAAGGGATTCACCCCTCCACTTT. It specifies CASSLRRTRDSPLHF.